This T cell receptor (beta chain) is drawn from a study of human versus mouse CDR3 diversity and MHC coevolution. Study results and caveats: iCHAO1 estimated the human TCR beta repertoire at roughly 1.5 million clonotypes. Among all groups, most of the three human donors showed least clonal inequality.

Unmatched junction bases numbered 6, after V lost 5 bases and J lost 10 bases. The CDR3 sequence is 13 residues long. Germline V gives CDR1 MDHEN, CDR2 SYDVKM. The repertoire was sequenced with immunoSEQ multiplex PCR; TCRdb's copy has only in-frame clones and lacks some. The sample has about 81,000 clones, 93% seen once; the top ten hold approximately 1.4%. As to this clone: Its antigen is as yet unknown.

Input material: naive CD4+ T cells from blood. Regarding subset: CD45RO-negative CD62L-positive naive CD4 T cells. This clonotype was obtained from a person aged 25-75 years in good health. This chain joins TRBV28 and TRBJ2-1; TRBD1 aligns across 9 bases. CDR3: CASSPGTGREQFF. The CDR3 bases are TGTGCCAGCAGTCCTGGGACAGGGAGGGAGCAGTTCTTC. Complete variable domain (other parts from reference TRBV28 and TRBJ2-1): DVKVTQSSRYLVKRTGEKVFLECVQDMDHENMFWYRQDPGLGLRLIYFSYDVKMKEKGDIPEGYSVSREKKERFSLILESASTNQTSMYLCASSPGTGREQFFGPGTRLTVL.